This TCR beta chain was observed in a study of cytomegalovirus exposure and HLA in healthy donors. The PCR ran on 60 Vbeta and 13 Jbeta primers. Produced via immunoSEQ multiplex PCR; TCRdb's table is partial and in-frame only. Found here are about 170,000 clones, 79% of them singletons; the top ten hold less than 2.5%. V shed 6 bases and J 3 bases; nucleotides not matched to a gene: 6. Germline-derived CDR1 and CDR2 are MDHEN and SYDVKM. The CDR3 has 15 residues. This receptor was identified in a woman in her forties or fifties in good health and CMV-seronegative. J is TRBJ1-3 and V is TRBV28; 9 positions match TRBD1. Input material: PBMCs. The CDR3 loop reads CASRRQGGSGNTIYF. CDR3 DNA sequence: TGTGCCAGCAGGCGACAGGGGGGAAGTGGAAACACCATATATTTT. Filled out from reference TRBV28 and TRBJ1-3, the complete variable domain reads DVKVTQSSRYLVKRTGEKVFLECVQDMDHENMFWYRQDPGLGLRLIYFSYDVKMKEKGDIPEGYSVSREKKERFSLILESASTNQTSMYLCASRRQGGSGNTIYFGEGSWLTVV.